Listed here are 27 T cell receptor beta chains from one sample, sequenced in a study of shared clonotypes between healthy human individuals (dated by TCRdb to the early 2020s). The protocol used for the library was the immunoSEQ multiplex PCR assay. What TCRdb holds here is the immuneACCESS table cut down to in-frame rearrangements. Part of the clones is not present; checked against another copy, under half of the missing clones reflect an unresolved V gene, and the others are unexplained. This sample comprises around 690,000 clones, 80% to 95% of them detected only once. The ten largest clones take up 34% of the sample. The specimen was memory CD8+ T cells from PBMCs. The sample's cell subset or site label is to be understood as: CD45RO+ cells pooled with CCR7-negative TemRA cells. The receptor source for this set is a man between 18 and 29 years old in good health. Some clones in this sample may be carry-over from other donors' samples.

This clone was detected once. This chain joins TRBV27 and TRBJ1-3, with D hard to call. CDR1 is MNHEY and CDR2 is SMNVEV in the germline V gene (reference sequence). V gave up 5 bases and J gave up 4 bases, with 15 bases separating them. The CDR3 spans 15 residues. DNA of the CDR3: TGTGCCAGCAGTCCCACGACAAGCTCAGGAAACACCATATATTTT. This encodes CASSPTTSSGNTIYF.

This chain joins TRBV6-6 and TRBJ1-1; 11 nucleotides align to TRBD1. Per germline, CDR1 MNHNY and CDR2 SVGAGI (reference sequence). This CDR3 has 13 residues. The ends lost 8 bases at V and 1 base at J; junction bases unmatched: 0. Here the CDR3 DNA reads TGTGCCAGCGGGACAGGGGGGAACACTGAAGCTTTCTTT. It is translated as CASGTGGNTEAFF.

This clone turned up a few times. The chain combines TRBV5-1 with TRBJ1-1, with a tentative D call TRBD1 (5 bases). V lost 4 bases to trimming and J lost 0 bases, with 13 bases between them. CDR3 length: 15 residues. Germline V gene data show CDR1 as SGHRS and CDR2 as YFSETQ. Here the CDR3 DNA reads TGCGCCAGCAGCCCTACTTGGGGGGTGAACACTGAAGCTTTCTTT. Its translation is CASSPTWGVNTEAFF.

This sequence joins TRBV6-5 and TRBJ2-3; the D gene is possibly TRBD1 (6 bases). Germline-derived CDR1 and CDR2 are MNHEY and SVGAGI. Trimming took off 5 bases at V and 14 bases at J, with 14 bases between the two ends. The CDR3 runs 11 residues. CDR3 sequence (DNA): TGTGCCAGCAGTGCAGGGGCGTGGGCGTATTTT. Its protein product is CASSAGAWAYF.

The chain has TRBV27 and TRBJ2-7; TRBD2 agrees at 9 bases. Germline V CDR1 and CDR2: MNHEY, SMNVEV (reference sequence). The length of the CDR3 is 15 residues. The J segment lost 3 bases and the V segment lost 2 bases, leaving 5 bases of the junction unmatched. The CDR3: CASSLDLAGIYEQYF. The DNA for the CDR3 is TGTGCCAGCAGTTTAGACCTAGCGGGGATCTACGAGCAGTACTTC.

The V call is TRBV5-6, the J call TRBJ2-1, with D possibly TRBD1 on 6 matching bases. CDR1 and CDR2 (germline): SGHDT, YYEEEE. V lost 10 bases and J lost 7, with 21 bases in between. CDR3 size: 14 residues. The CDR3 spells CAGFPVGQPNEQFF. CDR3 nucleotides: TGTGCCGGATTCCCCGTCGGACAGCCGAATGAGCAGTTCTTC.

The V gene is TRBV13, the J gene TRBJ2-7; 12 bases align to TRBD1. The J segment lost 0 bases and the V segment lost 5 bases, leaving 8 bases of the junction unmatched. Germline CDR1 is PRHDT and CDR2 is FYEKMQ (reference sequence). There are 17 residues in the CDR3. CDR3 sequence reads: CASSLGQGASVSYEQYF. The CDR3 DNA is TGTGCCAGCAGCCTGGGACAGGGGGCCAGCGTCTCCTACGAGCAGTACTTC.

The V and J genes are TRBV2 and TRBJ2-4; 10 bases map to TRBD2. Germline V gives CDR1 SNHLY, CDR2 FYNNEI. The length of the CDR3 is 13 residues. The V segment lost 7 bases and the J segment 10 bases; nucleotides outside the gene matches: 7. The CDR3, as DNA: TGTGCCAGCATTCGCCTAGCGGGAGAAATTCAGTACTTC. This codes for CASIRLAGEIQYF.

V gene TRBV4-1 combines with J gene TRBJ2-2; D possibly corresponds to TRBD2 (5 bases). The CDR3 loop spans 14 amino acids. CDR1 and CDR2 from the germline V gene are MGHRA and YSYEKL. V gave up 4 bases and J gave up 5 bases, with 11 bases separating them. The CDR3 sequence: CASSRPRETGELFF. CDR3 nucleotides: TGCGCCAGCAGCCGCCCGAGGGAGACCGGGGAGCTGTTTTTT.

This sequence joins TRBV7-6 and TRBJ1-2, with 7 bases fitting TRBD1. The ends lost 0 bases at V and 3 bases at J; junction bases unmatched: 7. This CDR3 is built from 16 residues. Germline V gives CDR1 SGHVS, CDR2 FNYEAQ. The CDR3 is CASSLANRGPYYGYTF. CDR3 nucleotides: TGTGCCAGCAGCTTAGCTAACAGGGGCCCCTACTATGGCTACACCTTC.

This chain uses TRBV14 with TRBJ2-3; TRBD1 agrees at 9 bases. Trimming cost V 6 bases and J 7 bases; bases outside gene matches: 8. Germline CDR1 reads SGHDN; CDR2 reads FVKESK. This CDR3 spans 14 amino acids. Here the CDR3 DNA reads TGTGCCAGCAGGTCCGGGACAGGGTTAAATACGCAGTATTTT. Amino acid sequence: CASRSGTGLNTQYF.

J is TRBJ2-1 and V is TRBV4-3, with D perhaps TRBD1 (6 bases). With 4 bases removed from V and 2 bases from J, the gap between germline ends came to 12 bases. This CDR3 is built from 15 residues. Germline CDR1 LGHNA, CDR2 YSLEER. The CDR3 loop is CASSLGTGTYNEQFF. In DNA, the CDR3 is TGCGCCAGCAGCCTTGGAACAGGGACCTACAATGAGCAGTTCTTC.

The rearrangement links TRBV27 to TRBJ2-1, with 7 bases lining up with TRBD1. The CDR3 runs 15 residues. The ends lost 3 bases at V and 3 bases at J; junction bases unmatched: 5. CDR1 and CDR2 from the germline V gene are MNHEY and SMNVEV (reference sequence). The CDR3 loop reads CASSLVGTVYNEQFF. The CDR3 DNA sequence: TGTGCCAGCAGTTTGGTCGGGACAGTCTACAATGAGCAGTTCTTC.

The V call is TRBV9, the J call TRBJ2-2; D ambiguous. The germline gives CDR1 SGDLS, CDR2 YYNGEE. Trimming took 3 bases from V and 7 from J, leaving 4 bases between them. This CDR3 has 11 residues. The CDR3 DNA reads TGTGCCAGCAGCGGACTCGGGGAGCTGTTTTTT. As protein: CASSGLGELFF.

CDR3 sequence (DNA): TGTGCCAGCTCACCCGATCGGCACTACGAGCAGTACTTC. This codes for CASSPDRHYEQYF. The chain is built from TRBV18 and TRBJ2-7; D remains unclear. V shed 3 bases and J shed 3 bases, with 9 bases lying between them. The CDR3 has 13 residues. CDR1 and CDR2 from the germline V gene are KGHSH and LQKENI.

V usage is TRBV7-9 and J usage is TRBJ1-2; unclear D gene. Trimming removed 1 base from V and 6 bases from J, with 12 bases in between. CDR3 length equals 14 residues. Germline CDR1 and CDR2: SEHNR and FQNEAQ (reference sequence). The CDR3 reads CASSLGPGLDGYTF. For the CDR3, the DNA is TGTGCCAGCAGCTTAGGTCCAGGTCTAGATGGCTACACCTTC.

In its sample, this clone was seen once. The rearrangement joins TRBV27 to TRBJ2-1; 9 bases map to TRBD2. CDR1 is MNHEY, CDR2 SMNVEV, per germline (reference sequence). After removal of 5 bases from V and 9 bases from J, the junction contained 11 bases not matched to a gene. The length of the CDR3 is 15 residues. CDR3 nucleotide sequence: TGTGCCAGCAGTCCAACACGCGGGAGGGCCGTTGAGCAGTTCTTC. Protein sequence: CASSPTRGRAVEQFF.

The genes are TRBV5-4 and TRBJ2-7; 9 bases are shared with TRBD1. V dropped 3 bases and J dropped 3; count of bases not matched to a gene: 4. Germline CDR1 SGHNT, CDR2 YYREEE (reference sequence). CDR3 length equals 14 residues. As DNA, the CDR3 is TGTGCCAGCAGCTCCGGGACAGGGAACTACGAGCAGTACTTC. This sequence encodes CASSSGTGNYEQYF.

The DNA for the CDR3 is TGTGCCAGCAACCATAGGGGATTCAACTACGAGCAGTACTTC. It yields the protein CASNHRGFNYEQYF. V and J are TRBV27 and TRBJ2-7; a possible D gene is TRBD1 (5 bases). V shed 7 bases and J shed 3 bases, with 16 bases lying between them. The CDR3 totals 14 residues. The germline CDR1 and CDR2 sequences are MNHEY and SMNVEV (reference sequence).

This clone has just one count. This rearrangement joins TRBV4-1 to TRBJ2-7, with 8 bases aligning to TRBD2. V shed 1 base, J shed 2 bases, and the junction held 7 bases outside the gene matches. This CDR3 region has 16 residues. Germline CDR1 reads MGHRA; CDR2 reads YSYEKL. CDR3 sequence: CASSQGLGLVPYEQYF. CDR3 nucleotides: TGCGCCAGCAGCCAAGGACTGGGACTAGTCCCCTACGAGCAGTACTTC.

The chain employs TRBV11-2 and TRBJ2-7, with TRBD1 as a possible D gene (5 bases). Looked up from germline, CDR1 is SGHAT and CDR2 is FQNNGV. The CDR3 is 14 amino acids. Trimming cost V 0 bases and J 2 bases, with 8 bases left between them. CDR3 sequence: CASSLEVRAYEQYF. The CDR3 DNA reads TGTGCCAGCAGCTTAGAGGTCAGGGCCTACGAGCAGTACTTC.

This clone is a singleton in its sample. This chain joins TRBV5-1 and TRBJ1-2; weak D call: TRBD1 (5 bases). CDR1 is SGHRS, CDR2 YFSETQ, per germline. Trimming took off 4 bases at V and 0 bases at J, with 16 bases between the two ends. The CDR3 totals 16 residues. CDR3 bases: TGCGCCAGCAGCGAGACGGGGGTCGTGCCTAACTATGGCTACACCTTC. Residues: CASSETGVVPNYGYTF.

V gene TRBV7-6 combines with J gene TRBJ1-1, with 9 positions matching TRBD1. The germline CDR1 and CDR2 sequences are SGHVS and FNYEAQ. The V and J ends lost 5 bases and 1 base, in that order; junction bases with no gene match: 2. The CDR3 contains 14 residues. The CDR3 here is CASSVQGANTEAFF. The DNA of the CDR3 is TGTGCCAGCAGCGTACAGGGGGCGAACACTGAAGCTTTCTTT. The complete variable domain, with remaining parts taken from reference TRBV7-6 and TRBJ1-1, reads GAGVSQSPRYKVTKRGQDVALRCDPISGHVSLYWYRQALGQGPEFLTYFNYEAQQDKSGLPNDRFSAERPEGSISTLTIQRTEQRDSAMYRCASSVQGANTEAFFGQGTRLTVV.

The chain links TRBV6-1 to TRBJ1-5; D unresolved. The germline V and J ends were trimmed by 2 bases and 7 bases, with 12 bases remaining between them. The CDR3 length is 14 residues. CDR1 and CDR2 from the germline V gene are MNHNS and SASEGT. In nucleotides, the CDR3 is TGTGCCAGCAGTGAAAGAGGGTCGGGCCAGCCCCAGCATTTT. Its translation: CASSERGSGQPQHF.

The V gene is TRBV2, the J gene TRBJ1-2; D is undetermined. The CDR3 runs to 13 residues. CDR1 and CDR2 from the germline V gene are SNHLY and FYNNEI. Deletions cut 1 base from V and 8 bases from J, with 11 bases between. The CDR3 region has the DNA TGTGCCAGCAGTGAAGACAACCCGAAGGGCTACACCTTC. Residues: CASSEDNPKGYTF.

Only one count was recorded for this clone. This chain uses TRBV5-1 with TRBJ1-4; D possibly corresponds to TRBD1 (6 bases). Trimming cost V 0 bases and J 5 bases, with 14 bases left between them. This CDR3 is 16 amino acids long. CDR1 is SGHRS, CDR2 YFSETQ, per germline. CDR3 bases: TGCGCCAGCAGCTTGGTCGCGGGGGCCCTGAATGAAAAACTGTTTTTT. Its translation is CASSLVAGALNEKLFF.

CDR3 sequence: CASSPIWTSGSAEQYF. CDR3 nucleotide sequence: TGTGCCAGCAGCCCGATCTGGACTAGCGGGAGCGCCGAGCAGTACTTC. The J gene is TRBJ2-7, the V gene TRBV7-9, with 13 bases identical to TRBD2. CDR3 length: 16 residues. Germline loops: CDR1 SEHNR, CDR2 FQNEAQ (reference sequence). The V gene end was trimmed by 5 bases and the J gene end by 6 bases; junction bases not matched to a gene: 10.